These 7 T cell receptor beta chains came from one sample sequenced in a study of blood T cell repertoires in COVID-19. This table comes from immunoSEQ multiplex PCR, and its TCRdb copy is limited to in-frame clones, with some not included. The sample contains over 250,000 clones, nearly 90% of which appear only once. Sequencing was performed on PBMCs or T cells enriched from blood (not recorded which). These receptors were taken from an older woman who had recovered from COVID-19.

This chain uses TRBV5-4 with TRBJ1-6, with 10 bases matching TRBD1. The CDR3 is 20 amino acids. After removal of 3 bases from V and 8 bases from J, the junction contained 20 bases not matched to a gene. Germline values: CDR1 SGHNT, CDR2 YYREEE (reference sequence). CDR3 nucleotides: TGTGCCAGCAGCTGGGACAGGGGCAGGCGATTCGTGATCTTTTATTCACCCCTCCACTTT. The encoded protein is CASSWDRGRRFVIFYSPLHF.

This chain connects TRBV11-3 to TRBJ2-7, with a possible D match to TRBD1 (6 bases). Trimming cost V 2 bases and J 3 bases, with 11 bases left between them. CDR1 is SGHNT and CDR2 is YENEEA in the germline V gene. This CDR3 spans 14 amino acids. The CDR3 DNA reads TGTGCCAGCAGCTTAAACAGGGTACACTACGAGCAGTACTTC. Translation: CASSLNRVHYEQYF.

This chain connects TRBV5-1 to TRBJ1-1, with no clear D. Germline V CDR1 and CDR2: SGHRS, YFSETQ. The V end was cut by 0 bases, the J end by 0 bases, with 6 bases between. The CDR3 consists of 14 residues. CDR3 region: CASSLGDMNTEAFF. CDR3 DNA: TGCGCCAGCAGCTTGGGAGACATGAACACTGAAGCTTTCTTT.

The rearrangement uses TRBV5-1 and TRBJ1-1; no firm D call. Trimming took 1 base from V and 0 from J, leaving 4 bases between them. This CDR3 spans 13 amino acids. CDR1 and CDR2 (germline): SGHRS, YFSETQ. CDR3 in amino acids: CASSLNLNTEAFF. DNA for the CDR3: TGCGCCAGCAGCTTGAACTTGAACACTGAAGCTTTCTTT.

The chain recombines TRBV14 with TRBJ1-2; D remains ambiguous. This CDR3 has 15 residues. The V end lost 3 bases, the J end lost 7 bases, and 18 bases lay between the germline ends. The germline V gene has CDR1 SGHDN and CDR2 FVKESK. The CDR3 sequence is CASSHGGGIGGGYTF. The CDR3 DNA reads as TGTGCCAGCAGCCACGGTGGAGGGATAGGAGGTGGCTACACCTTC.

The chain carries TRBV4-2 and TRBJ2-2; 8 nucleotides match TRBD2. The CDR3 consists of 17 residues. Germline lookup yields CDR1 LGHNA and CDR2 YNFKEQ. Trimming removed 0 bases from V and 9 bases from J; junction bases left unmatched: 12. The DNA of the CDR3 is TGTGCCAGCAGCCAAGACTGGGGACTAGGTTCATACAGGGAGCTGTTTTTT. Its protein is CASSQDWGLGSYRELFF.

The chain carries TRBV24-1 and TRBJ1-5, with D perhaps TRBD1 (5 bases). CDR1 is KGHDR and CDR2 is SFDVKD in the germline V gene. The CDR3 is made up of 12 amino acids. V lost 2 bases and J 8 bases, leaving 6 bases between the germline ends. As DNA, the CDR3 is TGTGCCACCAGTGATTCAGGGAAGCCCCAGCATTTT. Its translation is CATSDSGKPQHF.